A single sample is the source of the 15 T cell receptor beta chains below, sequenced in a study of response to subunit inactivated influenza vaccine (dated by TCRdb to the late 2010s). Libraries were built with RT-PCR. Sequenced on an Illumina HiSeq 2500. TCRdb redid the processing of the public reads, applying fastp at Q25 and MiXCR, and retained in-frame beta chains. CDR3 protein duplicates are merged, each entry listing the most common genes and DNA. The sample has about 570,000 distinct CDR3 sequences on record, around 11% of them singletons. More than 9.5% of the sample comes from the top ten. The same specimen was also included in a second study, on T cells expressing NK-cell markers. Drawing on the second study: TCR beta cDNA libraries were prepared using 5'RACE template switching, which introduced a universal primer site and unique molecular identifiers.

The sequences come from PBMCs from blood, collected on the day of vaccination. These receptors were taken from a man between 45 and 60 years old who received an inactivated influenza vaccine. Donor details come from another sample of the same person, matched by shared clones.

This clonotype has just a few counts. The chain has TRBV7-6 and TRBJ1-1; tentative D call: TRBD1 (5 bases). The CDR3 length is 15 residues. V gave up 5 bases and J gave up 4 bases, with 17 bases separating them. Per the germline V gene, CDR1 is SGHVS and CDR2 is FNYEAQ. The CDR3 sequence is CASSPVDAGGTEAFF. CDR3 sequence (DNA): TGTGCCAGCAGCCCCGTCGATGCGGGGGGCACTGAAGCTTTCTTT.

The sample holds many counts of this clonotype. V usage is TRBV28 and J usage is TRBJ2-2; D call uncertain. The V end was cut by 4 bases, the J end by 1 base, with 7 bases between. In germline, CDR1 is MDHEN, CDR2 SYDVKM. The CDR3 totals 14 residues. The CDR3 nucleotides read TGTGCCAGCAGTTCTGGGCAGAACACCGGGGAGCTGTTTTTT. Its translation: CASSSGQNTGELFF.

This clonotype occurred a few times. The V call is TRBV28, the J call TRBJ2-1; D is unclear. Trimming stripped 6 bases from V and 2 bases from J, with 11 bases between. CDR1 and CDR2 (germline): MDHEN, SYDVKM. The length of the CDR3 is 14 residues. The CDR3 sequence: CASRDSTTYNEQFF. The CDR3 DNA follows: TGTGCCAGCAGAGACTCAACTACCTACAATGAGCAGTTCTTC.

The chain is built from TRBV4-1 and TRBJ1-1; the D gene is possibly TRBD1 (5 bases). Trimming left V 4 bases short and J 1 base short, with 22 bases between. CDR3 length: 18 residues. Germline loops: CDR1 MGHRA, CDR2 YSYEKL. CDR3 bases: TGCGCCAGCAGCCTATCCCACCTTGGGAGGGGAAGGAACACTGAAGCTTTCTTT. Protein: CASSLSHLGRGRNTEAFF.

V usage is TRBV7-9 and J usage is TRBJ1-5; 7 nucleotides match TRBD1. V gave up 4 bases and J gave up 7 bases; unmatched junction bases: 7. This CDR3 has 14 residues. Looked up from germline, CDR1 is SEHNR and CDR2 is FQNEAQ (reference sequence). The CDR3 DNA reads TGTGCCAGCAGCTCCGGGACAGTGGAACAGCCCCAGCATTTT. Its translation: CASSSGTVEQPQHF.

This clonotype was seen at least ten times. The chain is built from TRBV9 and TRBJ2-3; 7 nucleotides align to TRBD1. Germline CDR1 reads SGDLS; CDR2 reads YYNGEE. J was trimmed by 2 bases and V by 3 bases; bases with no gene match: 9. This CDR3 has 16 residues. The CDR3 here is CASSDPGDSNTDTQYF. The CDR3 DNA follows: TGTGCCAGCAGCGACCCCGGGGACAGTAACACAGATACGCAGTATTTT. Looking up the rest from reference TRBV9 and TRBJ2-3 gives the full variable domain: DSGVTQTPKHLITATGQRVTLRCSPRSGDLSVYWYQQSLDQGLQFLIQYYNGEERAKGNILERFSAQQFPDLHSELNLSSLELGDSALYFCASSDPGDSNTDTQYFGPGTRLTVL.

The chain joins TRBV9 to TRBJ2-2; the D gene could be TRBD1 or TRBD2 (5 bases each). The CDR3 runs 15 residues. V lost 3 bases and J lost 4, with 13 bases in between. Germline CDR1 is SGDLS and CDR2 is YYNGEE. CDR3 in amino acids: CASSAAGSSTGELFF. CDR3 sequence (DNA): TGTGCCAGCAGCGCCGCAGGGAGTAGCACCGGGGAGCTGTTTTTT.

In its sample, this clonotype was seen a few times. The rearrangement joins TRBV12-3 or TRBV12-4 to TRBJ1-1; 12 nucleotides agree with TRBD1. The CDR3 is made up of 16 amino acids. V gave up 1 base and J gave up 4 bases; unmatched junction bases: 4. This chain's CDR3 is CASSLGGQGAGTEAFF. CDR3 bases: TGTGCCAGCAGTTTAGGGGGACAGGGGGCGGGCACTGAAGCTTTCTTT.

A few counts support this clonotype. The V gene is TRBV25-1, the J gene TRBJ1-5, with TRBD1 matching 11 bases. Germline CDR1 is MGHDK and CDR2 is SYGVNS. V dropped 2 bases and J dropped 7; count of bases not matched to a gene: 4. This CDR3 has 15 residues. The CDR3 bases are TGTGCCAGCAGTGAAGGGACAGGGGGACACCAGCCCCAGCATTTT. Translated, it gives CASSEGTGGHQPQHF.

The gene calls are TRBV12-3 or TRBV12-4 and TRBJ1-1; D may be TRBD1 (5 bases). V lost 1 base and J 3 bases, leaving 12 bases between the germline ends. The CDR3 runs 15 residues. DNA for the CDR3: TGTGCCAGCAGTTTAGGGGGCAGGGTCGACACTGAAGCTTTCTTT. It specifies CASSLGGRVDTEAFF.

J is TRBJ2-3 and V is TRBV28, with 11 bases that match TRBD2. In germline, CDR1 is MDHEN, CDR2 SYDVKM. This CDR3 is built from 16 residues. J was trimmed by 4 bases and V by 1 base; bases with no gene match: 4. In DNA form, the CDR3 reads TGTGCCAGCAGTTTATTAACTAGCGGGAGATCAGATACGCAGTATTTT. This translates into CASSLLTSGRSDTQYF.

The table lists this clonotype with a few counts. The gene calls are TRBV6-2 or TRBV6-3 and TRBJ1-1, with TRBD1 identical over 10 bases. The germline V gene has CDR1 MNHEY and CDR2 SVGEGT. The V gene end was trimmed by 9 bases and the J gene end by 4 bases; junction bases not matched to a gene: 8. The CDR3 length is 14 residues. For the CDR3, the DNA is TGTGCCAGGCACCCGGGACAGGGGTCCACTGAAGCTTTCTTT. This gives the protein CARHPGQGSTEAFF.

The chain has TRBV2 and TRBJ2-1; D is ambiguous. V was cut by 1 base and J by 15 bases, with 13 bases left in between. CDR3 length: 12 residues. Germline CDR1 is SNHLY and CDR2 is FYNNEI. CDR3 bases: TGTGCCAGCAGTGAAGTCAGCGTAGAGGCGTTCTTC. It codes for CASSEVSVEAFF.

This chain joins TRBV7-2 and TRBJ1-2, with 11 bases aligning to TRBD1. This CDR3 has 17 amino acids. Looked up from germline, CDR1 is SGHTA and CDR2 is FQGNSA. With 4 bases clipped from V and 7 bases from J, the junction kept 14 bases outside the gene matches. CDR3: CASSSPRDRGAFGGYTF. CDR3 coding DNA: TGTGCCAGCAGCTCGCCGCGGGACAGGGGGGCTTTCGGTGGCTACACCTTC.

The CDR3 DNA reads TGTGCCAGCAGCTTACCACCGGGACTAGCGGGAGTGGGGGACGAGCAGTACTTC. Translation gives CASSLPPGLAGVGDEQYF. The V call is TRBV11-1, the J call TRBJ2-7, with TRBD2 identical over 14 bases. Germline CDR1 is SGHAT and CDR2 is FQDESV (reference sequence). Trimming at V came to 2 bases and at J to 5 bases, leaving 11 bases not matched to a gene. The CDR3 has 18 residues.